What follows are 7 T cell receptor beta chains derived from one specimen sequenced in a study of blood T cell repertoires in COVID-19. Libraries were prepared by immunoSEQ multiplex PCR; TCRdb keeps only in-frame clonotypes and omits some of them. The sample consists of some 20,000 clones, 85% to 90% of them appearing once. The sample taken for sequencing was peripheral blood. Source of these receptors: an older woman with active COVID-19.

The rearrangement links TRBV29-1 to TRBJ1-4, with 8 bases matching TRBD1. The CDR3 has 15 amino acids. The germline gives CDR1 SQVTM, CDR2 ANQGSEA. The J segment lost 3 bases and the V segment lost 5 bases, leaving 8 bases of the junction unmatched. CDR3 sequence (DNA): TGCAGCGTTATCACACCGGGACAGGCTAATGAAAAACTGTTTTTT. Protein: CSVITPGQANEKLFF. Full variable domain (rest looked up from reference TRBV29-1 and TRBJ1-4): SAVISQKPSRDICQRGTSLTIQCQVDSQVTMMFWYRQQPGQSLTLIATANQGSEATYESGFVIDKFPISRPNLTFSTLTVSNMSPEDSSIYLCSVITPGQANEKLFFGSGTQLSVL.

The chain employs TRBV6-5 and TRBJ1-1; D might be TRBD1 (6 bases). V lost 7 bases to trimming and J lost 1 base, with 10 bases between them. The CDR3 covers 13 residues. Germline lookup yields CDR1 MNHEY and CDR2 SVGAGI. The CDR3 bases are TGTGCCAGCACCGGACAGCCGAACACTGAAGCTTTCTTT. It translates to CASTGQPNTEAFF.

The chain employs TRBV7-8 and TRBJ1-5, with D perhaps matching TRBD1 (6 bases). V was clipped by 5 bases and J by 1 base, with 18 bases between them. The germline gives CDR1 SGHVS, CDR2 FQNEAQ. The CDR3 runs 17 residues. The CDR3 loop reads CASSRSSGTPSNQPQHF. The DNA of the CDR3 is TGTGCCAGCAGCCGTTCCTCCGGGACACCAAGCAATCAGCCCCAGCATTTT. The variable domain in full, with the rest retrieved from reference TRBV7-8 and TRBJ1-5, is GAGVSQSPRYKVAKRGQDVALRCDPISGHVSLFWYQQALGQGPEFLTYFQNEAQLDKSGLPSDRFFAERPEGSVSTLKIQRTQQEDSAVYLCASSRSSGTPSNQPQHFGDGTRLSIL.

This clone occurred once. The rearrangement links TRBV2 to TRBJ2-1; TRBD2 might be the D (5 bases). V was cut by 3 bases and J by 0 bases, with 9 bases left in between. This CDR3 spans 15 amino acids. The germline V gene encodes CDR1 SNHLY and CDR2 FYNNEI. For the CDR3, the DNA is TGTGCCAGCAGTGATTCGGGGAGCTCCTACAATGAGCAGTTCTTC. Its protein is CASSDSGSSYNEQFF.

The J gene is TRBJ1-4, the V gene TRBV9; 8 bases align to TRBD1. CDR1 is SGDLS and CDR2 is YYNGEE in the germline V gene. The CDR3 length is 16 residues. After removal of 4 bases from V and 0 bases from J, the junction contained 5 bases not matched to a gene. The CDR3 sequence is CASSRGQGSTNEKLFF. CDR3 DNA sequence: TGTGCCAGCAGCAGAGGACAGGGCTCAACTAATGAAAAACTGTTTTTT.

This chain links TRBV19 with TRBJ1-2, with D perhaps matching TRBD1 (5 bases). Trimming removed 0 bases from V and 3 bases from J, with 8 bases in between. Germline V gene lookup returns CDR1 LNHDA and CDR2 SQIVND (reference sequence). This CDR3 has 14 residues. In DNA form, the CDR3 reads TGTGCCAGTAGTATAGATGGCAGGGACTATGGCTACACCTTC. Amino acids: CASSIDGRDYGYTF.

This clone occurred a few times. The CDR3 sequence is CASSEAGQGTYEQYF. CDR3 sequence (DNA): TGTGCCAGCAGTGAAGCGGGACAGGGAACCTACGAGCAGTACTTC. V usage is TRBV6-1 and J usage is TRBJ2-7; 9 bases agree with TRBD1. In germline, CDR1 is MNHNS, CDR2 SASEGT. CDR3 length: 15 amino acids. J was trimmed by 2 bases and V by 0 bases; bases with no gene match: 2.